The 12 T cell receptor beta chains presented below share a single source sample, sequenced in a study of a mutant IDH1 vaccine in newly diagnosed glioma (dated by TCRdb to the early 2020s). Their target antigens are unknown. Library creation used the immunoSEQ multiplex PCR assay. The table was pulled from immuneACCESS by TCRdb, which kept in-frame rearrangements only. Such tables lose some clones; where checked, under half of the loss comes from unresolved V genes, and the rest has no known cause. Within this sample are 25,000 to 30,000 clones, with 87% of them counted one time only. The top ten constitute around 3% of the sample. According to the study, the label for this sample's time point signals: week 5, during vaccination. Each vaccine dose, consisting of 300 ug of a 20-mer mutant IDH1 peptide in Montanide, was administered subcutaneously with topical imiquimod. The specimen comprised peripheral blood mononuclear cells (PBMCs), sampled from a glioma patient whose treatment included an IDH1 peptide vaccine. Receptors were obtained from a woman in her 40s with glioma. Some clones in this sample may be carry-over from other donors' samples.

The sample holds one count of this clone. The chain couples TRBV4-2 to TRBJ2-2; TRBD2 aligns across 8 bases. V was clipped by 0 bases and J by 0 bases; unmatched bases: 9. The CDR3 is made up of 19 amino acids. CDR1 and CDR2 from the germline V gene are LGHNA and YNFKEQ. The CDR3 DNA follows: TGTGCCAGCAGCCAAGATCGACCAGCGGGAGATACGAACACCGGGGAGCTGTTTTTT. Translation gives CASSQDRPAGDTNTGELFF.

The chain recombines TRBV11-2 with TRBJ2-5; 14 nucleotides line up with TRBD2. Germline V lookup: CDR1 SGHAT, CDR2 FQNNGV. CDR3 length equals 15 residues. V shed 5 bases, J shed 7 bases, and the junction held 6 bases outside the gene matches. In nucleotides, the CDR3 is TGTGCCAGCAGCCCATACGGACTAGCGGGGGGGACCCAGTACTTC. Translation: CASSPYGLAGGTQYF.

The J gene is TRBJ1-5, the V gene TRBV5-8; unclear D gene. CDR1 and CDR2 (germline): SGHTS, YDEGEE. The V gene lost 4 bases and the J gene lost 9 bases, with 8 bases spanning the gap. There are 11 residues in the CDR3. The CDR3 coding sequence is TGTGCCAGCAGCGTATCAACGCCCCAGCATTTT. Encoded protein: CASSVSTPQHF.

This chain joins TRBV10-3 and TRBJ1-1; D is unresolved. The germline V and J ends were trimmed by 5 bases and 8 bases, with 12 bases remaining between them. This CDR3 has 12 residues. The germline V gene has CDR1 ENHRY and CDR2 SYGVKD. The CDR3 sequence is CAISKIKWEAFF. The CDR3 region has the DNA TGTGCCATCAGTAAGATAAAATGGGAAGCTTTCTTT.

The chain employs TRBV11-3 and TRBJ2-3, with 11 bases fitting TRBD2. The ends lost 5 bases at V and 5 bases at J; junction bases unmatched: 6. CDR1 and CDR2 (germline): SGHNT, YENEEA. The CDR3 totals 15 residues. The CDR3 here is CASSVIAGGRDTQYF. The CDR3 coding sequence is TGTGCCAGCAGCGTCATAGCGGGAGGGCGAGATACGCAGTATTTT.

The chain combines TRBV29-1 with TRBJ2-1; 9 bases agree with TRBD2. The CDR3 has 14 residues. Germline loops: CDR1 SQVTM, CDR2 ANQGSEA. V shed 3 bases, J shed 3 bases, and the junction held 3 bases outside the gene matches. CDR3 loop: CSVDSSGNYNEQFF. CDR3 sequence (DNA): TGCAGCGTTGATTCTAGCGGGAACTACAATGAGCAGTTCTTC.

The count of this clone is one. The chain joins TRBV2 to TRBJ2-1; 11 nucleotides align to TRBD2. This CDR3 has 15 residues. In germline, CDR1 is SNHLY, CDR2 FYNNEI. The V segment lost 7 bases and the J segment 1 base; nucleotides outside the gene matches: 3. The CDR3 is CASKRLAGSYNEQFF. For the CDR3, the DNA is TGTGCCAGCAAACGACTAGCGGGGTCCTACAATGAGCAGTTCTTC.

This chain uses TRBV21-1 with TRBJ1-1. TRBV21-1 is a pseudogene segment. The CDR3 runs to 15 residues. The CDR3 nucleotides read TGTGCCAGCAGCCGGCCATACACAATTCGCACTGAAGCTTTCTTT. It specifies CASSRPYTIRTEAFF.

The CDR3 is CASGSPPPGGWRDPHYEQYF. CDR3 in DNA: TGTGCTAGTGGTTCGCCCCCGCCGGGGGGATGGCGGGACCCCCACTACGAGCAGTACTTC. This chain connects TRBV12-5 to TRBJ2-7, with 7 bases identical to TRBD2. The CDR3 has 20 residues. Germline V lookup: CDR1 LGHNT, CDR2 FRNRAP. V shed 4 bases, J shed 3 bases, and the junction held 24 bases outside the gene matches.

The chain links TRBV9 to TRBJ1-2; tentatively, D is TRBD1 (6 bases). The CDR3 totals 13 residues. Trimming removed 4 bases from V and 8 bases from J, with 15 bases in between. CDR1 is SGDLS and CDR2 is YYNGEE in the germline V gene. CDR3 in amino acids: CASSKGQLLGYTF. In DNA, the CDR3 is TGTGCCAGCAGCAAGGGACAACTCCTGGGCTACACCTTC.

J is TRBJ2-2 and V is TRBV6-5, with a tentative D call TRBD1 (6 bases). The CDR3 spans 15 residues. Germline lookup yields CDR1 MNHEY and CDR2 SVGAGI. Trimming cost V 2 bases and J 8 bases, with 15 bases left between them. CDR3 sequence (DNA): TGTGCCAGCAGTTACACGAGCAGGGGTTGGGGGGAGCTGTTTTTT. It is translated as CASSYTSRGWGELFF.

This clone has only a few counts. The chain combines TRBV4-2 with TRBJ1-6, with 9 bases that match TRBD1. Germline V gives CDR1 LGHNA, CDR2 YNFKEQ. Unmatched junction bases numbered 3, after V lost 0 bases and J lost 9 bases. The CDR3 length is 15 residues. CDR3 amino acids: CASSQDRTGVSPLHF. The CDR3 bases are TGTGCCAGCAGCCAAGATCGGACAGGGGTTTCACCCCTCCACTTT.